The following is a T cell receptor (beta chain) sequence with its context. Autoimmune disease history or systemic immunosuppression led to patients being barred. Germline V gene data show CDR1 as GTSNPN and CDR2 as SVGIG (reference sequence). V was clipped by 3 bases and J by 3 bases, with 13 bases between them. The CDR3 is made up of 14 amino acids. Repertoires were generated with immunoSEQ multiplex PCR, while TCRdb's copy carries only in-frame clones and drops some. The sample contains some 13,000 clones, more than 85% of which appear only once. The sample is drawn from a study of OX40 agonist ivuxolimab in advanced cancers. Study-level background: At 0.01 to 10 mg/kg, ivuxolimab was administered intravenously to patients every 2 weeks.

The chain combines TRBV30 with TRBJ2-3; no definite D call. Sequencing was performed on CD4+ or CD8+ T cells sorted from blood, taken in a trial of the OX40 agonist ivuxolimab. The TCR was taken from an adult with an advanced solid tumor such as melanoma, head and neck, liver or kidney cancer. The chain's CDR3 is CAWSTRIGTDTQYF. The CDR3 DNA sequence: TGTGCCTGGAGCACGCGAATTGGGACAGATACGCAGTATTTT.